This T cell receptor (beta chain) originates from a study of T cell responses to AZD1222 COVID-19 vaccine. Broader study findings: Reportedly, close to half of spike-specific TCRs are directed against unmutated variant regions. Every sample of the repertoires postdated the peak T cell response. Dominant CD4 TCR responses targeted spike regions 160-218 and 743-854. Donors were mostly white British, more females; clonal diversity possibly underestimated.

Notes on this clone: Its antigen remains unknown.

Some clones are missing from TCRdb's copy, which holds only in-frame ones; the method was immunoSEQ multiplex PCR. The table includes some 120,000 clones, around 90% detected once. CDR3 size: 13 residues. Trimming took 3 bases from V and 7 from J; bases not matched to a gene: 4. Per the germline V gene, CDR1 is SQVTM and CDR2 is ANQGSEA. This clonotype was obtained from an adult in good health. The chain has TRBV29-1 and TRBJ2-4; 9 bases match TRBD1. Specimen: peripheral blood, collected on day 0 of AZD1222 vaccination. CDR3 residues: CSVESGTGNIQYF. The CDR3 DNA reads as TGCAGCGTTGAGTCCGGGACAGGGAACATTCAGTACTTC.